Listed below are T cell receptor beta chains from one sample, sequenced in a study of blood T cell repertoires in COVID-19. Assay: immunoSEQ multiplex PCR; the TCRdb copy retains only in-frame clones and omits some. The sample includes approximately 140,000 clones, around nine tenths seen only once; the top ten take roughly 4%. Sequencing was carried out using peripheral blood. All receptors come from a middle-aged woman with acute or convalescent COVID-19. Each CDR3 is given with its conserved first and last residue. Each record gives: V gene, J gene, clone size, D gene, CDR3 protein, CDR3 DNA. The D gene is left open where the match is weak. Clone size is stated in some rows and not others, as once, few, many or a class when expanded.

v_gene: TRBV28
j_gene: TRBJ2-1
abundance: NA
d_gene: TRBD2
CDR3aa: CASSSLSGRAGYNEQFF
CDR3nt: TGTGCCAGCAGTTCCCTCAGCGGGAGGGCCGGCTACAATGAGCAGTTCTTC

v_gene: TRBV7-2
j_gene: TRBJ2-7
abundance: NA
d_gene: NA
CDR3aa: CASSLGGGTSEDEQYF
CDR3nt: TGTGCCAGCAGCTTAGGTGGGGGGACGTCTGAGGACGAGCAGTACTTC

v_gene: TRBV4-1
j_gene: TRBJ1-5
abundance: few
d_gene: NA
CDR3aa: CASSQQNSNQPQHF
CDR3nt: TGCGCCAGCAGCCAGCAGAATAGCAATCAGCCCCAGCATTTT

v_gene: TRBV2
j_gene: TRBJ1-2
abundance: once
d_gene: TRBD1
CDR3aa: CATGTGPNYGYTF
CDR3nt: TGTGCCACCGGGACAGGGCCGAACTATGGCTACACCTTC

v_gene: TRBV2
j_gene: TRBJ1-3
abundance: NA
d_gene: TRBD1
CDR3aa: CASSESGTASGNTIYF
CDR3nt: TGTGCCAGCAGTGAATCCGGGACAGCCTCTGGAAACACCATATATTTT

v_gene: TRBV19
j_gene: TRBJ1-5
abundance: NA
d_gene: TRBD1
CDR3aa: CASSTRQGPLQPQHF
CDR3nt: TGTGCCAGTAGTACTCGACAGGGGCCGTTACAGCCCCAGCATTTT

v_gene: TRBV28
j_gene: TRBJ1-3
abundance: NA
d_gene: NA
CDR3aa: CASSLPRFSGNTIYF
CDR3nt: TGTGCCAGCAGTTTACCGAGGTTCTCTGGAAACACCATATATTTT

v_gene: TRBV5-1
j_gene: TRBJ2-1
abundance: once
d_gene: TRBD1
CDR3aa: CASSPWDRSNEQFF
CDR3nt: TGCGCCAGCAGCCCCTGGGACAGATCCAATGAGCAGTTCTTC

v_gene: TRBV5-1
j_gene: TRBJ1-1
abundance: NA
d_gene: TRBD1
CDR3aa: CASTPGQLPYTEAFF
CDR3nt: TGCGCCAGCACCCCGGGACAGCTACCATACACTGAAGCTTTCTTT

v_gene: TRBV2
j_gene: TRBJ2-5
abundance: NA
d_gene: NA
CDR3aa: CASLTQTATQYF
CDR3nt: TGTGCCAGCCTCACCCAGACAGCGACCCAGTACTTC

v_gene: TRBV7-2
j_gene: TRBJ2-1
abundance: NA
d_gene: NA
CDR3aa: CASSFPTGAYNEQFF
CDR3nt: TGTGCCAGCAGCTTCCCGACGGGAGCCTACAATGAGCAGTTCTTC

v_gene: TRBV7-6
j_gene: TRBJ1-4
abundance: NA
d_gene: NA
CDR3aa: CASGPTNEKLFF
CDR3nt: TGTGCCAGCGGCCCAACTAATGAAAAACTGTTTTTT

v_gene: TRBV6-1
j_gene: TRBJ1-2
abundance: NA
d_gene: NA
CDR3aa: CASSPLNGGLYGYTF
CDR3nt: TGTGCCAGCAGTCCCCTGAACGGGGGACTCTATGGCTACACCTTC

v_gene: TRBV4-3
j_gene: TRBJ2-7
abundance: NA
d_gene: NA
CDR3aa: CASSFGLSYEQYF
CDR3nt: TGCGCCAGCAGCTTTGGACTCTCCTACGAGCAGTACTTC

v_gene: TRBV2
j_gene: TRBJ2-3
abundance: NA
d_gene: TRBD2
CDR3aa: CASSPTSGGSTDTQYF
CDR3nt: TGTGCCAGCAGCCCCACTAGCGGGGGAAGCACAGATACGCAGTATTTT

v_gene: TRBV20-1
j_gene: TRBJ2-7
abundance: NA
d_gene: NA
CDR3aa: CSASVLGGSPYEQYF
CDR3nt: TGCAGTGCTAGTGTTCTAGGTGGGAGTCCCTACGAGCAGTACTTC

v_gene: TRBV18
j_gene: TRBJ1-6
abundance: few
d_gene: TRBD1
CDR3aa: CASSDGTVDNSPLHF
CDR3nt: TGTGCCAGCTCTGACGGGACAGTTGATAATTCACCCCTCCACTTT

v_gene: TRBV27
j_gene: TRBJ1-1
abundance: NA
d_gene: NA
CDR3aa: CASSLQAYTEAFF
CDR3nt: TGTGCCAGCAGTTTACAAGCTTACACTGAAGCTTTCTTT

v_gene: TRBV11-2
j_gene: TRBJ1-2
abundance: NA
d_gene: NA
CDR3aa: CASSLWDIQGYTF
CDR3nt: TGTGCCAGCAGCCTTTGGGACATACAGGGCTACACCTTC

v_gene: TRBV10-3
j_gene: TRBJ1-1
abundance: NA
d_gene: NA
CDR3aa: CAISDSLNTEAFF
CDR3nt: TGTGCCATCAGTGACAGTTTGAACACTGAAGCTTTCTTT

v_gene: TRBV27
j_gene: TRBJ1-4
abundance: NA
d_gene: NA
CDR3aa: CASGLTGKTNEKLFF
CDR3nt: TGTGCCAGCGGCCTTACCGGGAAAACTAATGAAAAACTGTTTTTT

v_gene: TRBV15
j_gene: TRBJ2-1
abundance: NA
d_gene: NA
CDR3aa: CATSTQPGNEQFF
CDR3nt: TGTGCCACCAGCACGCAGCCAGGCAATGAGCAGTTCTTC

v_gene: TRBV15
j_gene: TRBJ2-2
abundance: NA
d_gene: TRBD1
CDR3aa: CATSPDREMHGELFF
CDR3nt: TGTGCCACCAGCCCTGACAGGGAAATGCACGGGGAGCTGTTTTTT

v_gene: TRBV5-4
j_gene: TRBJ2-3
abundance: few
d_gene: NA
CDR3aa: CASGPPSIARPDTQYF
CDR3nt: TGTGCCAGCGGGCCCCCATCGATAGCGCGTCCCGATACGCAGTATTTT

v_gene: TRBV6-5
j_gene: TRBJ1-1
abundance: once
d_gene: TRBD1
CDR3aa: CASYRGRNTEAFF
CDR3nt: TGTGCCAGTTACAGGGGCAGGAACACTGAAGCTTTCTTT

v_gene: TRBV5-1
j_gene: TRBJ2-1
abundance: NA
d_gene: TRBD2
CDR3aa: CASSWGEGEQFF
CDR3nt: TGCGCCAGCTCCTGGGGGGAGGGGGAGCAGTTCTTC

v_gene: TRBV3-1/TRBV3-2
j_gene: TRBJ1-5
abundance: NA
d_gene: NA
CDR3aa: CASSQGRSETKSQHF
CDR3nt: TGTGCCAGCAGCCAAGGCCGATCGGAGACTAAATCCCAGCATTTT

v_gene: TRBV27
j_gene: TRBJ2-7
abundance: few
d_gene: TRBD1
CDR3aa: CASSLSAGTGGYEQYF
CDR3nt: TGTGCCAGCAGTTTATCAGCCGGGACAGGGGGGTACGAGCAGTACTTC

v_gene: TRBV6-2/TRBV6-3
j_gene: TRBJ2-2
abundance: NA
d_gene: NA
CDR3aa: CASSPYRIRVELFF
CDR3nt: TGTGCCAGCAGCCCTTACCGTATCAGGGTGGAGCTGTTTTTT

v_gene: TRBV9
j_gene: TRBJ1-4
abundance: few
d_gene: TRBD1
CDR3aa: CASSVGQGYTNEKLFF
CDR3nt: TGTGCCAGCAGCGTAGGACAGGGGTATACTAATGAAAAACTGTTTTTT

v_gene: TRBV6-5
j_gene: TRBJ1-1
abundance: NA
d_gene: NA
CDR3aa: CASSRGRTEAFF
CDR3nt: TGTGCCAGCAGTCGGGGGAGGACTGAAGCTTTCTTT

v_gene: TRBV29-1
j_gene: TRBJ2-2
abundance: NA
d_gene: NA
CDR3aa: CSVVRQRTGELFF
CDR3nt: TGCAGCGTTGTGAGGCAGAGGACCGGGGAGCTGTTTTTT

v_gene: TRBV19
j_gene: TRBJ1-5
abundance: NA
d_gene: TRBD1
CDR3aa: CASSLQGGGGQPQHF
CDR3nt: TGTGCCAGTAGTCTACAGGGGGGTGGGGGTCAGCCCCAGCATTTT

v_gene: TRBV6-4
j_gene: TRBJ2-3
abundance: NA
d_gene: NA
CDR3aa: CASSARESGTDTQYF
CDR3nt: TGTGCCAGCAGTGCTCGGGAGTCGGGCACAGATACGCAGTATTTT

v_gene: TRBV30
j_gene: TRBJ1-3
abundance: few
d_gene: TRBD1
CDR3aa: CAWSPGTDYGNTIYF
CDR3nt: TGTGCCTGGAGTCCCGGGACAGACTATGGAAACACCATATATTTT

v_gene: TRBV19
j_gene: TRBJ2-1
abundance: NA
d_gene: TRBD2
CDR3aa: CASSIPLGLAGSGSSYNEQFF
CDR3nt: TGTGCCAGTAGTATCCCCCTGGGACTAGCGGGATCAGGAAGCTCCTACAATGAGCAGTTCTTC

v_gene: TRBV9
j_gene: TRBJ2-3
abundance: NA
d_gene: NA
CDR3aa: CASSVYSLNPDTQYF
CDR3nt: TGTGCCAGCAGCGTATACAGTCTCAACCCGGATACGCAGTATTTT

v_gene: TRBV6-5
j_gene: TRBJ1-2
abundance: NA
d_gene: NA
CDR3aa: CASKETGGPYGYTF
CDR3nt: TGTGCCAGCAAGGAGACGGGGGGCCCCTATGGCTACACCTTC

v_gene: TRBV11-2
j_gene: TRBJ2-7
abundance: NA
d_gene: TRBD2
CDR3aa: CASSLRVAGGSQGSYEQYF
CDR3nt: TGTGCCAGCAGCTTAAGGGTAGCGGGAGGAAGTCAGGGATCCTACGAGCAGTACTTC

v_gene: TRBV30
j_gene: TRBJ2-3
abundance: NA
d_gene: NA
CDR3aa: CAWSVLASTTDTQYF
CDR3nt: TGTGCCTGGAGTGTATTGGCTAGCACAACAGATACGCAGTATTTT

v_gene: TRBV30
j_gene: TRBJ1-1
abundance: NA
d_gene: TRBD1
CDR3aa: CAWSVKWQGGTEAFF
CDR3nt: TGTGCCTGGAGTGTAAAGTGGCAGGGGGGAACTGAAGCTTTCTTT

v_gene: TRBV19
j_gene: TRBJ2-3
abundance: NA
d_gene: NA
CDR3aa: CASSIMDTQYF
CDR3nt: TGTGCCAGTAGTATCATGGATACGCAGTATTTT

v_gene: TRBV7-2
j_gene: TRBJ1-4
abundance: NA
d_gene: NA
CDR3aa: CASSLVGLNEKLFF
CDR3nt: TGTGCCAGCAGCTTAGTGGGACTCAATGAAAAACTGTTTTTT

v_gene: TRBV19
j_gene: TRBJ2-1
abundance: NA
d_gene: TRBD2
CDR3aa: CASSISGSNEQFF
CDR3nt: TGTGCCAGTAGTATAAGCGGGAGCAATGAGCAGTTCTTC

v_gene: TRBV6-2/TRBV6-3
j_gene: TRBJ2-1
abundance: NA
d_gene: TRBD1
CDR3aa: CASSQGERSYNEQFF
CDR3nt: TGTGCCAGCAGTCAGGGGGAACGCTCCTACAATGAGCAGTTCTTC

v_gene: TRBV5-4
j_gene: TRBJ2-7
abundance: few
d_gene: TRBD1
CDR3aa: CASSPGQGLTYEQYF
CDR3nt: TGTGCCAGCAGTCCCGGACAGGGGTTGACCTACGAGCAGTACTTC